The 7 T cell receptor beta chains below were found in one sample sequenced in a study of blood T cell repertoires in COVID-19. Using immunoSEQ multiplex PCR, the repertoire was profiled, and TCRdb retains in-frame clones only, with some absent. The sample shows around 200,000 clones, approximately 84% of them seen only once. The sequencing input was PBMCs or T cells enriched from blood (not recorded which). The source of these receptors is a woman aged 25 to 39 who had recovered from COVID-19.

V usage is TRBV24-1 and J usage is TRBJ2-2; 12 bases match TRBD2. V trimming: 3 bases; J trimming: 7 bases; junction bases outside the gene matches: 8. Per the germline V gene, CDR1 is KGHDR and CDR2 is SFDVKD. The CDR3 spans 17 residues. The CDR3 protein is CATSDPTSGSGRGELFF. The CDR3 bases are TGTGCCACCAGTGATCCGACTAGCGGGAGTGGACGCGGGGAGCTGTTTTTT.

The rearrangement links TRBV3-1 (or the pseudogene TRBV3-2) to TRBJ1-2; 7 positions agree with TRBD1. Germline V CDR1 and CDR2: LGHDT, YNNKEL (reference sequence). This CDR3 contains 12 residues. Trimming at V came to 4 bases and at J to 8 bases, leaving 4 bases not matched to a gene. The CDR3 DNA reads as TGTGCCAGCAGCCCCGGCAGGGGGGGCTACACCTTC. It specifies CASSPGRGGYTF.

The chain's CDR3 is CASSARYTDTQYF. The CDR3 coding sequence is TGTGCCAGCAGCGCCCGCTACACAGATACGCAGTATTTT. This rearrangement joins TRBV9 to TRBJ2-3, with no clear D. The ends were cut back, 3 bases at V and 2 bases at J, with 7 bases in the middle. Per germline, CDR1 SGDLS and CDR2 YYNGEE. This CDR3 is built from 13 residues.

The V call is TRBV7-2, the J call TRBJ2-5; D remains ambiguous. This CDR3 contains 14 residues. Germline lookup yields CDR1 SGHTA and CDR2 FQGNSA. The V end lost 2 bases, the J end lost 4 bases, and 11 bases lay between the germline ends. CDR3 loop: CASSLTAIGETQYF. CDR3 nucleotide sequence: TGTGCCAGCAGCTTAACCGCGATTGGAGAGACCCAGTACTTC.

The chain links TRBV15 to TRBJ2-6; perhaps TRBD2 as D (5 bases). Deletions cut 1 base from V and 0 bases from J, with 13 bases between. In germline, CDR1 is LNHNV, CDR2 YYDKDF (reference sequence). This CDR3 spans 18 amino acids. The CDR3 region has the DNA TGTGCCACCAGCAGAGGTAGCGAGGGAAACTCTGGGGCCAACGTCCTGACTTTC. Protein sequence: CATSRGSEGNSGANVLTF.

The V call is TRBV5-1, the J call TRBJ2-7; 8 bases line up with TRBD1. V trimming: 4 bases; J trimming: 3 bases; junction bases outside the gene matches: 9. The CDR3 runs 15 residues. Germline loops: CDR1 SGHRS, CDR2 YFSETQ. CDR3: CASSPAGTGLYEQYV. CDR3 DNA: TGCGCCAGCAGCCCCGCTGGGACAGGCCTCTACGAGCAGTACGTC.

This rearrangement joins TRBV28 to TRBJ1-2; weak D call: TRBD1 (5 bases). V was shortened by 1 base and J by 5 bases, with 11 bases between the two germline ends. Germline V gene lookup returns CDR1 MDHEN and CDR2 SYDVKM. This CDR3 has 14 residues. CDR3 in DNA: TGTGCCAGCAGTTTATCCCCTGGGGGGTATGGCTACACCTTC. This codes for CASSLSPGGYGYTF.